What follows describes a single T cell receptor beta chain. Its target is unknown. CDR1 is LNHDA and CDR2 is SQIVND in the germline V gene (reference sequence). Trimming pared 3 bases from V and 2 bases from J, leaving 8 bases between. The CDR3 has 13 residues. These data come from a study of shared clonotypes between healthy human individuals. On sorted subsets, replicate PCRs used about 200 ng DNA, or some 27,000 T cell genomes. Libraries were prepared by immunoSEQ multiplex PCR; TCRdb keeps only in-frame clonotypes and omits some of them. The table lists around 340,000 clones, around 79% of them singletons. Study-wide points: Clonotype sharing among donors, it was expected, would be affected by sequencing depth. Shared clonotypes: 4.5% to 6% naive CD4, 3.5% to 4% naive CD8, 2.3% memory CD4, under 0.5% memory CD8. Tissue TCR repertoires likely differ from these blood-only repertoires.

This TCR was sampled from a man aged 30-40 years in good health. Source material: memory CD4+ T cells sorted from blood. Subset of the sample: CD45RA-negative fraction. The chain links TRBV19 to TRBJ2-7; perhaps TRBD2 as D (6 bases). The CDR3 sequence is CASSIAGTYEQYF. CDR3 DNA sequence: TGTGCCAGTAGTATTGCGGGAACCTACGAGCAGTACTTC.